The 29 T cell receptor beta chains below were found in one sample sequenced in a study of vaccination and CD4 T cells after COVID-19. CD4+ T cells that had been cultured provided DNA sequenced with the Oncomine TCR Beta short-read assay. TCRdb redid the calling of the PCR reads with MiXCR, one entry per CDR3 protein. The sample records under 15,000 distinct CDR3 sequences, 45% to 65% being singletons. Their cognate antigens are unknown. Indicated treatment: 10-day PBMC culture with coronavirus spike peptide pools or control peptides (ViraFEST assay). Source material: CD4+ T cells from blood, cultured in vitro. These TCRs come from a human donor who had recovered from COVID-19.

The rearrangement uses TRBV5-1 and TRBJ2-7, with D perhaps matching TRBD2 (6 bases). V lost 2 bases to trimming and J lost 4 bases, with 10 bases between them. This CDR3 spans 13 amino acids. Germline V gene sequence: CDR1 SGHRS, CDR2 YFSETQ. CDR3: CASSLRLGYEQYF. Written as DNA, the CDR3 is TGCGCCAGCAGCTTAAGACTAGGGTACGAGCAGTACTTC.

V is TRBV6-2 or TRBV6-3 and J is TRBJ2-7; D possibly corresponds to TRBD1 (6 bases). This CDR3 region has 13 residues. Germline V CDR1 and CDR2: MNHEY, SVGEGT. V lost 2 bases to trimming and J lost 3 bases, with 8 bases between them. CDR3 in DNA: TGTGCCAGCAGTTACCGGGACATCTACGAGCAGTACTTC. Translating it yields CASSYRDIYEQYF.

This clonotype counts as medium-sized (0.01 to 0.1%). The rearrangement joins TRBV7-2 to TRBJ1-2; 7 bases match TRBD1. The length of the CDR3 is 13 residues. Unmatched junction bases numbered 2, after V lost 3 bases and J lost 4 bases. Germline CDR1 SGHTA, CDR2 FQGNSA. As DNA, the CDR3 is TGTGCCAGCAGCTTCGGGACAGCCTATGGCTACACCTTC. This codes for CASSFGTAYGYTF.

V is TRBV30 and J is TRBJ2-3; D ambiguous. Germline CDR1 is GTSNPN and CDR2 is SVGIG (reference sequence). V lost 5 bases, J lost 2 bases, and 5 bases lay in between. CDR3 length: 11 amino acids. CDR3 DNA sequence: TGTGCCTGGGGAGACACAGATACGCAGTATTTT. Its translation is CAWGDTDTQYF.

This clonotype was detected only a few times. The gene calls are TRBV11-2 and TRBJ2-5; no clear D gene. V lost 1 base to trimming and J lost 5 bases, with 8 bases between them. The CDR3 extends over 13 amino acids. The germline V gene has CDR1 SGHAT and CDR2 FQNNGV. As DNA, the CDR3 is TGTGCCAGCAGCTTAGGGGTGCGGGAGACCCAGTACTTC. Translating gives CASSLGVRETQYF.

The V call is TRBV29-1, the J call TRBJ2-5; D gene ambiguous. The germline V and J ends were trimmed by 5 bases and 0 bases, with 7 bases remaining between them. In germline, CDR1 is SQVTM, CDR2 ANQGSEA. This CDR3 spans 12 amino acids. The CDR3 sequence: CSVLIHQETQYF. The DNA for the CDR3 is TGCAGCGTTTTAATACACCAAGAGACCCAGTACTTC.

V and J are TRBV20-1 and TRBJ2-1, with 13 bases aligning to TRBD2. Germline-derived CDR1 and CDR2 are DFQATT and SNEGSKA (reference sequence). There are 14 residues in the CDR3. J lost 7 bases, V lost 5 bases, and 5 bases had no gene match. CDR3 loop: CSARGLAGKNEQFF. DNA for the CDR3: TGCAGTGCTCGGGGACTAGCGGGGAAAAATGAGCAGTTCTTC.

V usage is TRBV5-4 and J usage is TRBJ1-5, with 7 bases lining up with TRBD1. This CDR3 comprises 14 residues. Germline CDR1 is SGHNT and CDR2 is YYREEE (reference sequence). V was pared by 4 bases and J by 4 bases, with 5 bases of the junction left unmatched. CDR3 in amino acids: CASSLDRENQPQHF. In nucleotides, the CDR3 is TGTGCCAGCAGCCTAGACAGGGAGAATCAGCCCCAGCATTTT.

The sample holds a few counts of this clonotype. The J gene is TRBJ2-7, the V gene TRBV6-2 or TRBV6-3, with 7 nucleotides matching TRBD2. Germline assignment: CDR1 MNHEY and CDR2 SVGEGT. After removal of 2 bases from V and 2 bases from J, the junction contained 6 bases not matched to a gene. The CDR3 has 15 amino acids. Here the CDR3 reads CASSYRGTTPYEQYF. The CDR3 bases are TGTGCCAGCAGTTACAGAGGGACTACCCCCTACGAGCAGTACTTC.

V gene TRBV2 combines with J gene TRBJ1-2; 8 nucleotides match TRBD1. The germline V gene has CDR1 SNHLY and CDR2 FYNNEI. V shed 3 bases, J shed 6 bases, and the junction held 0 bases outside the gene matches. CDR3 length: 12 residues. The CDR3 nucleotides are TGTGCCAGCAGTGACAGGGGGCATGGCTACACCTTC. Residues: CASSDRGHGYTF.

The chain uses TRBV9 and TRBJ1-1, with TRBD1 as a possible D gene (6 bases). The CDR3 runs to 14 residues. The germline CDR1 and CDR2 sequences are SGDLS and YYNGEE. Deletions cut 3 bases from V and 7 bases from J, with 16 bases between. The CDR3, as DNA: TGTGCCAGCAGCGCCACGGCGGGGGGACATGAAGCTTTCTTT. This encodes CASSATAGGHEAFF.

The rearrangement uses TRBV7-2 and TRBJ1-5; TRBD1 matches at 9 bases. Germline V gives CDR1 SGHTA, CDR2 FQGNSA. V lost 5 bases, J lost 0 bases, and 8 bases stayed unmatched. This CDR3 is built from 17 residues. DNA for the CDR3: TGTGCCAGCAGCCCGGGACAGGGCATTATTAGCAATCAGCCCCAGCATTTT. This codes for CASSPGQGIISNQPQHF.

V and J are TRBV19 and TRBJ2-6; unclear D gene. With 5 bases removed from V and 1 base from J, the gap between germline ends came to 12 bases. CDR1 and CDR2 (germline): LNHDA, SQIVND (reference sequence). The length of the CDR3 is 16 residues. CDR3 region: CASSLPQHSGANVLTF. CDR3 bases: TGTGCCAGTAGTTTACCTCAACATTCTGGGGCCAACGTCCTGACTTTC.

The chain recombines TRBV5-1 with TRBJ2-7, with 9 positions matching TRBD2. The CDR3 spans 15 residues. Germline trimming cut 0 bases from V and 6 bases from J; bases unmatched to any gene: 7. Germline V lookup: CDR1 SGHRS, CDR2 YFSETQ. CDR3 in amino acids: CASSLAGGLAVEQYF. The CDR3 region has the DNA TGCGCCAGCAGCTTGGCCGGGGGACTAGCTGTCGAGCAGTACTTC.

This chain links TRBV20-1 with TRBJ2-3, with 12 bases that match TRBD2. V lost 5 bases and J lost 8; bases outside the gene matches: 11. Germline V lookup: CDR1 DFQATT, CDR2 SNEGSKA (reference sequence). The CDR3 is made up of 15 amino acids. CDR3 residues: CSAPRTLAGGRTQYF. The CDR3 DNA sequence: TGCAGTGCTCCTCGAACCCTAGCGGGAGGGCGTACGCAGTATTTT.

This clonotype was detected only a few times. Relative to the germline gene, one junction end is altered; a read error may explain this. This chain's CDR3 is CASSTPGLAGGYEQYF. The DNA for the CDR3 is TGTGCCAGCAGTACCCCGGGACTAGCGGGAGGGTACGAGCAGTACTTC. The chain carries TRBV10-3 and TRBJ2-7; 16 bases fit TRBD2. The CDR3 is made up of 16 amino acids. CDR1 is ENHRY, CDR2 SYGVKD, per germline.

This chain connects TRBV7-2 to TRBJ2-1, with TRBD2 matching over 16 bases. Germline V CDR1 and CDR2: SGHTA, FQGNSA. Germline trimming cut 4 bases from V and 9 bases from J; bases unmatched to any gene: 3. The CDR3 sequence is 15 residues long. The CDR3 protein is CASSSGLAGGAEQFF. The CDR3 region has the DNA TGTGCCAGCAGCTCGGGACTAGCGGGAGGGGCTGAGCAGTTCTTC. Combining the CDR3 with reference TRBV7-2 and TRBJ2-1 gives the whole variable domain GAGVSQSPSNKVTEKGKDVELRCDPISGHTALYWYRQSLGQGLEFLIYFQGNSAPDKSGLPSDRFSAERTGGSVSTLTIQRTQQEDSAVYLCASSSGLAGGAEQFFGPGTRLTVL.

This chain connects TRBV10-3 to TRBJ2-7; D unresolved. This CDR3 has 14 amino acids. Looked up from germline, CDR1 is ENHRY and CDR2 is SYGVKD. The V gene lost 2 bases and the J gene lost 3 bases, with 11 bases spanning the gap. The CDR3 protein is CAISEAVGNYEQYF. DNA for the CDR3: TGTGCCATCAGTGAGGCCGTTGGGAACTACGAGCAGTACTTC.

V gene TRBV7-2 combines with J gene TRBJ1-3, with TRBD1 matching 7 bases. The CDR3 is 14 amino acids. With 7 bases clipped from V and 0 bases from J, the junction kept 3 bases outside the gene matches. Germline values: CDR1 SGHTA, CDR2 FQGNSA. The CDR3 bases are TGTGCCAGCAAGAGGGACAGCTCTGGAAACACCATATATTTT. The encoded protein is CASKRDSSGNTIYF.

CDR3 in DNA: TGTGCCAGCAGTTACGAGGGGCGGGGCACTGAAGCTTTCTTT. Translation: CASSYEGRGTEAFF. The V call is TRBV6-5, the J call TRBJ1-1; weak D call: TRBD1 (5 bases). Germline values: CDR1 MNHEY, CDR2 SVGAGI. This CDR3 region has 14 residues. V was clipped by 2 bases and J by 4 bases, with 11 bases between them.

The genes are TRBV20-1 and TRBJ2-6, with D tentatively TRBD2 (5 bases). CDR3 length: 14 amino acids. Germline CDR1 reads DFQATT; CDR2 reads SNEGSKA (reference sequence). V dropped 3 bases and J dropped 0 bases, with 6 bases sitting between them. The CDR3 DNA sequence: TGCAGTGCTAGCGACTACTCTGGGGCCAACGTCCTGACTTTC. Translating gives CSASDYSGANVLTF.

This clonotype was counted a few times. This chain connects TRBV11-2 to TRBJ2-1; a weak D match, TRBD2 (5 bases). V gave up 2 bases and J gave up 8 bases, with 16 bases separating them. This CDR3 spans 15 amino acids. Germline V gene sequence: CDR1 SGHAT, CDR2 FQNNGV. This chain's CDR3 is CASSLPASAGHEQFF. The CDR3 bases are TGTGCCAGCAGCTTACCCGCCTCCGCGGGCCATGAGCAGTTCTTC.

The chain joins TRBV10-3 to TRBJ2-3, with TRBD2 as a possible D gene (5 bases). The CDR3 is 14 amino acids. V gave up 4 bases and J gave up 4 bases, with 12 bases separating them. Germline values: CDR1 ENHRY, CDR2 SYGVKD. The CDR3 protein is CAISGEMWSDTQYF. As DNA, the CDR3 is TGTGCCATCAGTGGGGAGATGTGGTCAGATACGCAGTATTTT.

The chain joins TRBV28 to TRBJ1-5; no definite D call. The ends were cut back, 6 bases at V and 4 bases at J, with 16 bases in the middle. Germline CDR1 MDHEN, CDR2 SYDVKM. The length of the CDR3 is 15 residues. Written as DNA, the CDR3 is TGTGCCAGCAGGGGCTCGGGAATTGGGAATCAGCCCCAGCATTTT. Its protein product is CASRGSGIGNQPQHF.

This clonotype was picked up one time. The V gene is TRBV2, the J gene TRBJ2-1, with 7 bases matching TRBD1. Germline values: CDR1 SNHLY, CDR2 FYNNEI. The CDR3 is 13 amino acids. J gave up 6 bases and V 9 bases, and 8 bases lay outside the gene matches. The DNA for the CDR3 is TGTGCCAGGTCGACAGGGCCGGGCAATGAGCAGTTCTTC. It codes for CARSTGPGNEQFF.

The chain joins TRBV6-1 to TRBJ2-7, with D hard to call. V lost 7 bases, J lost 2 bases, and 21 bases lay in between. CDR3 size: 16 residues. From germline, CDR1 is MNHNS and CDR2 SASEGT. In DNA, the CDR3 is TGTGCCAGCAACTTCGGACGCCTCAAACCGCCCTACGAGCAGTACTTC. Translating gives CASNFGRLKPPYEQYF.

This clonotype was seen only a few times. The chain combines TRBV19 with TRBJ2-7; D is possibly TRBD1 (5 bases). With 5 bases removed from V and 3 bases from J, the gap between germline ends came to 11 bases. Germline CDR1 and CDR2: LNHDA and SQIVND (reference sequence). The CDR3 runs to 13 residues. CDR3 nucleotide sequence: TGTGCCAGTAGTCCTCGGACATTCTACGAGCAGTACTTC. The encoded protein is CASSPRTFYEQYF.

The chain joins TRBV2 to TRBJ2-2; D gene uncertain. The CDR3 is 15 residues long. V was shortened by 5 bases and J by 2 bases, with 12 bases between the two germline ends. Germline CDR1 reads SNHLY; CDR2 reads FYNNEI. CDR3 in DNA: TGTGCCAGCAGTTCGGAAACACTAAACACCGGGGAGCTGTTTTTT. It translates to CASSSETLNTGELFF.

This clonotype showed up just a few times. The chain links TRBV7-2 to TRBJ2-3; 8 bases line up with TRBD2. CDR1 and CDR2 from the germline V gene are SGHTA and FQGNSA. V was pared by 0 bases and J by 4 bases, with 3 bases of the junction left unmatched. The CDR3 spans 15 residues. CDR3 DNA: TGTGCCAGCAGCTTAGCTAGCGGGATCGCAGATACGCAGTATTTT. The encoded protein is CASSLASGIADTQYF.